The rows below give T cell receptor beta chains drawn from one sample of a study of shared clonotypes between healthy human individuals. The method was immunoSEQ multiplex PCR; TCRdb's version includes in-frame clones alone and lacks a portion of them. The sample contains fewer than 3 million clones, under 95% of which appear only once. The sequencing input was naive CD4+ T cells from PBMCs. The receptor source for this set is a man aged 18 to 30 in good health. Some clones in this sample may be carry-over from other donors' samples. CDR3s include the opening cysteine and the closing phenylalanine or tryptophan. Fields, in order: clone size, D gene, V gene, J gene, CDR3 protein, CDR3 DNA. The D gene is left open where the match is weak. Where a row states a size, it is once, few, many or the class of an expanded clone; other rows omit it.

abundance: -
d_gene: -
v_gene: TRBV20-1
j_gene: TRBJ2-4
CDR3aa: CSARDLDIQYF
CDR3nt: TGCAGTGCTAGGGACCTTGACATTCAGTACTTC

abundance: -
d_gene: -
v_gene: TRBV29-1
j_gene: TRBJ2-1
CDR3aa: CSAHRGGVTSGEQFF
CDR3nt: TGCAGCGCCCACCGAGGGGGAGTCACTTCGGGTGAGCAGTTCTTC

abundance: -
d_gene: TRBD2
v_gene: TRBV6-5
j_gene: TRBJ2-3
CDR3aa: CASSYSIAGPRDTQYF
CDR3nt: TGTGCCAGCAGTTACTCGATAGCGGGCCCTCGGGATACGCAGTATTTT

abundance: once
d_gene: -
v_gene: TRBV19
j_gene: TRBJ2-7
CDR3aa: CASSMQGGSSYEQYF
CDR3nt: TGTGCCAGTAGTATGCAAGGCGGCAGCTCCTACGAGCAGTACTTC

abundance: -
d_gene: TRBD2
v_gene: TRBV5-1
j_gene: TRBJ2-5
CDR3aa: CASSLGIRGVQETQYF
CDR3nt: TGCGCCAGCAGCTTGGGCATTCGGGGGGTCCAAGAGACCCAGTACTTC

abundance: few
d_gene: -
v_gene: TRBV2
j_gene: TRBJ1-5
CDR3aa: CASSGQLGNQPQHF
CDR3nt: TGTGCCAGCAGTGGACAGTTAGGCAATCAGCCCCAGCATTTT

abundance: -
d_gene: TRBD2
v_gene: TRBV15
j_gene: TRBJ2-1
CDR3aa: CATSYSGTSSYNEQFF
CDR3nt: TGTGCCACCAGCTATAGCGGGACCAGCTCCTACAATGAGCAGTTCTTC

abundance: once
d_gene: -
v_gene: TRBV2
j_gene: TRBJ1-1
CDR3aa: CASSEWGGQAEAFF
CDR3nt: TGTGCCAGCAGTGAATGGGGGGGTCAGGCCGAAGCTTTCTTT

abundance: -
d_gene: -
v_gene: TRBV12-5
j_gene: TRBJ2-1
CDR3aa: CASADMGRRVF
CDR3nt: TGTGCTAGTGCCGACATGGGACGGCGGGTCTTC

abundance: -
d_gene: -
v_gene: TRBV7-8
j_gene: TRBJ2-5
CDR3aa: CASSGTYQETQYF
CDR3nt: TGTGCCAGCAGCGGAACGTACCAAGAGACCCAGTACTTC

abundance: -
d_gene: TRBD2
v_gene: TRBV4-3
j_gene: TRBJ2-3
CDR3aa: CASSQEGASGGSTDTQYF
CDR3nt: TGCGCCAGCAGCCAAGAAGGGGCTAGCGGGGGGAGCACAGATACGCAGTATTTT

abundance: -
d_gene: TRBD2
v_gene: TRBV28
j_gene: TRBJ2-1
CDR3aa: CASSLAARRNEQFF
CDR3nt: TGTGCCAGCAGCCTAGCGGCACGGCGCAATGAGCAGTTCTTC

abundance: -
d_gene: -
v_gene: TRBV19
j_gene: TRBJ2-2
CDR3aa: CASKIRTDTNTGELFF
CDR3nt: TGTGCCAGTAAAATAAGGACAGACACGAACACCGGGGAGCTGTTTTTT

abundance: -
d_gene: -
v_gene: TRBV5-1
j_gene: TRBJ2-7
CDR3aa: CASSLAGYYEQYF
CDR3nt: TGCGCCAGCAGCTTGGCCGGATACTACGAGCAGTACTTC

abundance: -
d_gene: -
v_gene: TRBV5-1
j_gene: TRBJ2-3
CDR3aa: CASSLARSSTDTQYF
CDR3nt: TGCGCCAGCAGCTTGGCACGATCTAGCACAGATACGCAGTATTTT

abundance: -
d_gene: -
v_gene: TRBV28
j_gene: TRBJ2-7
CDR3aa: CASSYGPRGEYF
CDR3nt: TGTGCCAGCAGTTACGGCCCCCGAGGAGAGTACTTC